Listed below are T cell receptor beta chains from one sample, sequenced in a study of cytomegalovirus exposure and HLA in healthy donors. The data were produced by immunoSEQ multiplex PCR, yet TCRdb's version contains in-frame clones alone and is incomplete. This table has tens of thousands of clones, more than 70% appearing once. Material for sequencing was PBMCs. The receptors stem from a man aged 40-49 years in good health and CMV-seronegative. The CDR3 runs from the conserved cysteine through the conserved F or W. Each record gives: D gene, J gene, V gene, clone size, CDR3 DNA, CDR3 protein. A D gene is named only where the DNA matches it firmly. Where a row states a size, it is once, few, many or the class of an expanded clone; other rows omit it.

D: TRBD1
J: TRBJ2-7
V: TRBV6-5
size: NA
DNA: TGTGCCAGCAGTACCCCCGGGACAGGGGTCTACGAGCAGTACTTC
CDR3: CASSTPGTGVYEQYF

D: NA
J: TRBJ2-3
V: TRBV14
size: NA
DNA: TGTGCCAGCAGCAACCGGGACACCTTTCTTAGCACAGATACGCAGTATTTT
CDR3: CASSNRDTFLSTDTQYF

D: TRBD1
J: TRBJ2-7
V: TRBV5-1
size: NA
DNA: TGCGCCAGCAGCGTGACAGGGGGCGCGGGGGAGCAGTACTTC
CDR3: CASSVTGGAGEQYF

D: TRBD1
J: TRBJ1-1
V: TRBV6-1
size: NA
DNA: TGTGCCAGCACGGGACAGCCTGAGAACACTGAAGCTTTCTTT
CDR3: CASTGQPENTEAFF

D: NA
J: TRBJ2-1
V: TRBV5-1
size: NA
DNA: TGCGCCAGCAGCTTGGCTAGGGGTAGAGATGAGCAGTTCTTC
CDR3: CASSLARGRDEQFF

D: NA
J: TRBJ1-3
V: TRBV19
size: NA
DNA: TGTGCCAGTAGTATCCAATCCCCGGGGGGCTCTGGAAACACCATATATTTT
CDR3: CASSIQSPGGSGNTIYF

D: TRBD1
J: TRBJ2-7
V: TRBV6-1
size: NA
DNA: TGTGCCAGCAGTGGACCGGGACAGCGAACCTACGAGCAGTACTTC
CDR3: CASSGPGQRTYEQYF

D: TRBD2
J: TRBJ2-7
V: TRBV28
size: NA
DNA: TGTGCCAGCAGTTTAGCGGGGGTAAGAAACGAGCAGTACTTC
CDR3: CASSLAGVRNEQYF

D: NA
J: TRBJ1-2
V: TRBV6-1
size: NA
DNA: TGTGCCAGCAGTGAAGTCGAGATCTATGGCTACACCTTC
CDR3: CASSEVEIYGYTF

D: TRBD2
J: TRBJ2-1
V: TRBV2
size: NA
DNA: TGTGCCAGCAGTCCGGGACTAGCGGGAGGCTCCTACAATGAGCAGTTCTTC
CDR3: CASSPGLAGGSYNEQFF

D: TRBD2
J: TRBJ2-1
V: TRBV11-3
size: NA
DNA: TGTGCCAGCAGCTTAGGGTCCACTAGCGGGACCTACAATGAGCAGTTCTTC
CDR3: CASSLGSTSGTYNEQFF

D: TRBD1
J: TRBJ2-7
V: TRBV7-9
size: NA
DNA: TGTGCCAGCAGCTTAGACCCCGGACAGGGCTCCTACGAGCAGTACTTC
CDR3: CASSLDPGQGSYEQYF

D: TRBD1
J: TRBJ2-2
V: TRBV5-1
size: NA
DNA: TGCGCCAGCAGCCTGGACAGGGGGGAAGTCGGGGAGCTGTTTTTT
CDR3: CASSLDRGEVGELFF

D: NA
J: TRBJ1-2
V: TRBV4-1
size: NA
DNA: TGCGCCAGCAGCCAAGCTCGCAGGAACTATGGCTACACCTTC
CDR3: CASSQARRNYGYTF

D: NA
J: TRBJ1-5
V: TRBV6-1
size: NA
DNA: TGTGCCAGCAGTGAATTCTTGGCGGATCAGCCCCAGCATTTT
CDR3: CASSEFLADQPQHF

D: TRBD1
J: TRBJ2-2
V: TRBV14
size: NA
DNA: TGTGCCAGCAGCCAACGGGCAGGGGGCCGTTCCGGGGAGCTGTTTTTT
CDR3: CASSQRAGGRSGELFF

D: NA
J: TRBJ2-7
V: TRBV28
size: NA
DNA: TGTGCCAGCCAAACCACAGGGCGAGCCTACGAGCAGTACTTC
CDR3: CASQTTGRAYEQYF

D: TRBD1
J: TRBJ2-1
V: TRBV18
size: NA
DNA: TGTGCCAGCTCGCCACTGACAGGGTGGAATGAGCAGTTCTTC
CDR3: CASSPLTGWNEQFF

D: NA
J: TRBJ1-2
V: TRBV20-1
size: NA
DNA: TGCAGTGCTACCCCGGGGGGCTACACCTTC
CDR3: CSATPGGYTF

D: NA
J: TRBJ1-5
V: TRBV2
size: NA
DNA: TGTGCCAGCAGTGTCTCTGTGAATCAGCCCCAGCATTTT
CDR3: CASSVSVNQPQHF

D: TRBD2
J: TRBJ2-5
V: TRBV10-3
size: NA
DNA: TGTGCCATCAGTCCTTTGAGTCTAGCGGGAGTGGAGACCCAGTACTTC
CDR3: CAISPLSLAGVETQYF

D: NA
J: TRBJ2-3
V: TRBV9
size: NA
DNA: TGTGCCAGCAACCGGGGCACAGATACGCAGTATTTT
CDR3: CASNRGTDTQYF

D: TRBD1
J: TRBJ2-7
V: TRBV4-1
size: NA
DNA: TGCGCCAGCAGCCAAAGGGACCGGGACAGGGCCTACGAGCAGTACTTC
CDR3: CASSQRDRDRAYEQYF

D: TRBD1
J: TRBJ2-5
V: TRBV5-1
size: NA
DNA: TGCGCCAGCAGCTTGGGCCAGGGGGCCCAAGAGACCCAGTACTTC
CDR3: CASSLGQGAQETQYF

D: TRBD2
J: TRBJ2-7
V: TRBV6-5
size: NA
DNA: TGTGCCAGCGGTCGGGGCGGGAGTGGCGAGCAGTACTTC
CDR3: CASGRGGSGEQYF

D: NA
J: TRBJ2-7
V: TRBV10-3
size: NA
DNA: TGTGCCATGAAGGCGTGGGACTCAGACTACGAGCAGTACTTC
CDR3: CAMKAWDSDYEQYF

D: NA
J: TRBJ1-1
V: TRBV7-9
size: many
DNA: TGTGCCAGCACCCCGGGGTCCAGCACTGAAGCTTTCTTT
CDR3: CASTPGSSTEAFF

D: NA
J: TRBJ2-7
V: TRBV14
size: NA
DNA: TGTGCCAGCAGGGCTTCAGGGGCCCCTTACGAGCAGTACTTC
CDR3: CASRASGAPYEQYF

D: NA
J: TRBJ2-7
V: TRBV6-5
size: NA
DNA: TGTGCCAGCGCCACTATTACAGGGTCACCCTACGAGCAGTACTTC
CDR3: CASATITGSPYEQYF

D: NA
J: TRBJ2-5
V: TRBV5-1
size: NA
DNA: TGCGCCAGCAGCTTGGGGACTTCGGAGACCCAGTACTTC
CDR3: CASSLGTSETQYF

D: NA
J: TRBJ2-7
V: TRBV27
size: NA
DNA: TGTGCCAGCAGTTTAAGGGGTCGGATTTCCTACGAGCAGTACTTC
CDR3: CASSLRGRISYEQYF

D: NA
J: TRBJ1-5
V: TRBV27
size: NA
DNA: TGTGCCAGCGCCCCAGGGATCAATCAGCCCCAGCATTTT
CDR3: CASAPGINQPQHF

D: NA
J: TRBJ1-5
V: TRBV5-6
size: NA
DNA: TGTGCCAGCAGCTTGCTGGGCTCTCAGCCCCAGCATTTT
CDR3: CASSLLGSQPQHF

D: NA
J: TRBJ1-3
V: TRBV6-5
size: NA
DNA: TGTGCCAGCAGTCCCCTACAGGGAATTGGAAACACCATATATTTT
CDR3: CASSPLQGIGNTIYF

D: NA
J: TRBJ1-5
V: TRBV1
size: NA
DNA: TGCACCAGCAGCCAAGTGAGTAGCAATCAGCCCCAGCATTTT
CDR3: CTSSQVSSNQPQHF

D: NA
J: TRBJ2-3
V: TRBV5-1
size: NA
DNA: TGCGCCAGCGCCAGCGGGTTAGGCGATGGTCGTTATTTT
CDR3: CASASGLGDGRYF

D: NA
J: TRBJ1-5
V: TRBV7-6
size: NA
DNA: TGTGCCAGCAGCCCCTTTTCCGGGACAACGAGCAATCAGCCCCAGCATTTT
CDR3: CASSPFSGTTSNQPQHF

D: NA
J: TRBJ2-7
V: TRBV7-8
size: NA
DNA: TGTGCCAGCAGCTCCTCAGGGATAGAGCAGTACTTC
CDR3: CASSSSGIEQYF

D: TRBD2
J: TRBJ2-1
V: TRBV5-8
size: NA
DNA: TGTGCCAGCAGCTTGGGGCTAGCGGGAGAGCAGTTCTTC
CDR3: CASSLGLAGEQFF

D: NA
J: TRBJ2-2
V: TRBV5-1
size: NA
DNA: TGCGCCAGCAGCTTTGGGGGGGGCAGCACCGGGGAGCTGTTTTTT
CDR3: CASSFGGGSTGELFF

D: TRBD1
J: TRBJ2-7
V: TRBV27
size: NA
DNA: TGTGCCAGCAGCCCGACAGGGAGACCCTACGAGCAGTACTTC
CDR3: CASSPTGRPYEQYF

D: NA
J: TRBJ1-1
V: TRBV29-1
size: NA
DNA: TGCAGCGTTTTTCACCTTTCGGGGACTGAAGCTTTCTTT
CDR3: CSVFHLSGTEAFF

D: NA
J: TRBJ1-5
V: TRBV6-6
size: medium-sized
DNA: TGTGCCAGCAGTTTAGACAGTAAACAGCCCCAGCATTTT
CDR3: CASSLDSKQPQHF

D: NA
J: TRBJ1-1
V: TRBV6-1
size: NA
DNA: TGTGCCAGCGGACGGGGGGACACTGAAGCTTTCTTT
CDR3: CASGRGDTEAFF

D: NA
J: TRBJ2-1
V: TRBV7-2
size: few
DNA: TGTGCCAGCAGCTTACCCACCTCAGGGGCGGTTAGCTCCTACAATGAGCAGTTCTTC
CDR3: CASSLPTSGAVSSYNEQFF

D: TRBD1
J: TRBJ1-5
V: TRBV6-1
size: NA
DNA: TGTGCCAGCAGGGGGACAGTTAGCAATCAGCCCCAGCATTTT
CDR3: CASRGTVSNQPQHF

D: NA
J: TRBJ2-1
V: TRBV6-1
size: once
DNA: TGTGCCAGCAGTGCAACTTCGTATGAGCAGTTCTTC
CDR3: CASSATSYEQFF

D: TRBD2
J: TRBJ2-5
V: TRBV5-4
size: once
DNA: TGTGCCAGCAGCCCGAGGACTAGCGGGGGTCCCGGGACCCAGTACTTC
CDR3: CASSPRTSGGPGTQYF

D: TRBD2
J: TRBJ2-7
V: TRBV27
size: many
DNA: TGTGCCAGCAGACTAGCGGGGAGCCTGTACGAGCAGTACTTC
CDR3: CASRLAGSLYEQYF